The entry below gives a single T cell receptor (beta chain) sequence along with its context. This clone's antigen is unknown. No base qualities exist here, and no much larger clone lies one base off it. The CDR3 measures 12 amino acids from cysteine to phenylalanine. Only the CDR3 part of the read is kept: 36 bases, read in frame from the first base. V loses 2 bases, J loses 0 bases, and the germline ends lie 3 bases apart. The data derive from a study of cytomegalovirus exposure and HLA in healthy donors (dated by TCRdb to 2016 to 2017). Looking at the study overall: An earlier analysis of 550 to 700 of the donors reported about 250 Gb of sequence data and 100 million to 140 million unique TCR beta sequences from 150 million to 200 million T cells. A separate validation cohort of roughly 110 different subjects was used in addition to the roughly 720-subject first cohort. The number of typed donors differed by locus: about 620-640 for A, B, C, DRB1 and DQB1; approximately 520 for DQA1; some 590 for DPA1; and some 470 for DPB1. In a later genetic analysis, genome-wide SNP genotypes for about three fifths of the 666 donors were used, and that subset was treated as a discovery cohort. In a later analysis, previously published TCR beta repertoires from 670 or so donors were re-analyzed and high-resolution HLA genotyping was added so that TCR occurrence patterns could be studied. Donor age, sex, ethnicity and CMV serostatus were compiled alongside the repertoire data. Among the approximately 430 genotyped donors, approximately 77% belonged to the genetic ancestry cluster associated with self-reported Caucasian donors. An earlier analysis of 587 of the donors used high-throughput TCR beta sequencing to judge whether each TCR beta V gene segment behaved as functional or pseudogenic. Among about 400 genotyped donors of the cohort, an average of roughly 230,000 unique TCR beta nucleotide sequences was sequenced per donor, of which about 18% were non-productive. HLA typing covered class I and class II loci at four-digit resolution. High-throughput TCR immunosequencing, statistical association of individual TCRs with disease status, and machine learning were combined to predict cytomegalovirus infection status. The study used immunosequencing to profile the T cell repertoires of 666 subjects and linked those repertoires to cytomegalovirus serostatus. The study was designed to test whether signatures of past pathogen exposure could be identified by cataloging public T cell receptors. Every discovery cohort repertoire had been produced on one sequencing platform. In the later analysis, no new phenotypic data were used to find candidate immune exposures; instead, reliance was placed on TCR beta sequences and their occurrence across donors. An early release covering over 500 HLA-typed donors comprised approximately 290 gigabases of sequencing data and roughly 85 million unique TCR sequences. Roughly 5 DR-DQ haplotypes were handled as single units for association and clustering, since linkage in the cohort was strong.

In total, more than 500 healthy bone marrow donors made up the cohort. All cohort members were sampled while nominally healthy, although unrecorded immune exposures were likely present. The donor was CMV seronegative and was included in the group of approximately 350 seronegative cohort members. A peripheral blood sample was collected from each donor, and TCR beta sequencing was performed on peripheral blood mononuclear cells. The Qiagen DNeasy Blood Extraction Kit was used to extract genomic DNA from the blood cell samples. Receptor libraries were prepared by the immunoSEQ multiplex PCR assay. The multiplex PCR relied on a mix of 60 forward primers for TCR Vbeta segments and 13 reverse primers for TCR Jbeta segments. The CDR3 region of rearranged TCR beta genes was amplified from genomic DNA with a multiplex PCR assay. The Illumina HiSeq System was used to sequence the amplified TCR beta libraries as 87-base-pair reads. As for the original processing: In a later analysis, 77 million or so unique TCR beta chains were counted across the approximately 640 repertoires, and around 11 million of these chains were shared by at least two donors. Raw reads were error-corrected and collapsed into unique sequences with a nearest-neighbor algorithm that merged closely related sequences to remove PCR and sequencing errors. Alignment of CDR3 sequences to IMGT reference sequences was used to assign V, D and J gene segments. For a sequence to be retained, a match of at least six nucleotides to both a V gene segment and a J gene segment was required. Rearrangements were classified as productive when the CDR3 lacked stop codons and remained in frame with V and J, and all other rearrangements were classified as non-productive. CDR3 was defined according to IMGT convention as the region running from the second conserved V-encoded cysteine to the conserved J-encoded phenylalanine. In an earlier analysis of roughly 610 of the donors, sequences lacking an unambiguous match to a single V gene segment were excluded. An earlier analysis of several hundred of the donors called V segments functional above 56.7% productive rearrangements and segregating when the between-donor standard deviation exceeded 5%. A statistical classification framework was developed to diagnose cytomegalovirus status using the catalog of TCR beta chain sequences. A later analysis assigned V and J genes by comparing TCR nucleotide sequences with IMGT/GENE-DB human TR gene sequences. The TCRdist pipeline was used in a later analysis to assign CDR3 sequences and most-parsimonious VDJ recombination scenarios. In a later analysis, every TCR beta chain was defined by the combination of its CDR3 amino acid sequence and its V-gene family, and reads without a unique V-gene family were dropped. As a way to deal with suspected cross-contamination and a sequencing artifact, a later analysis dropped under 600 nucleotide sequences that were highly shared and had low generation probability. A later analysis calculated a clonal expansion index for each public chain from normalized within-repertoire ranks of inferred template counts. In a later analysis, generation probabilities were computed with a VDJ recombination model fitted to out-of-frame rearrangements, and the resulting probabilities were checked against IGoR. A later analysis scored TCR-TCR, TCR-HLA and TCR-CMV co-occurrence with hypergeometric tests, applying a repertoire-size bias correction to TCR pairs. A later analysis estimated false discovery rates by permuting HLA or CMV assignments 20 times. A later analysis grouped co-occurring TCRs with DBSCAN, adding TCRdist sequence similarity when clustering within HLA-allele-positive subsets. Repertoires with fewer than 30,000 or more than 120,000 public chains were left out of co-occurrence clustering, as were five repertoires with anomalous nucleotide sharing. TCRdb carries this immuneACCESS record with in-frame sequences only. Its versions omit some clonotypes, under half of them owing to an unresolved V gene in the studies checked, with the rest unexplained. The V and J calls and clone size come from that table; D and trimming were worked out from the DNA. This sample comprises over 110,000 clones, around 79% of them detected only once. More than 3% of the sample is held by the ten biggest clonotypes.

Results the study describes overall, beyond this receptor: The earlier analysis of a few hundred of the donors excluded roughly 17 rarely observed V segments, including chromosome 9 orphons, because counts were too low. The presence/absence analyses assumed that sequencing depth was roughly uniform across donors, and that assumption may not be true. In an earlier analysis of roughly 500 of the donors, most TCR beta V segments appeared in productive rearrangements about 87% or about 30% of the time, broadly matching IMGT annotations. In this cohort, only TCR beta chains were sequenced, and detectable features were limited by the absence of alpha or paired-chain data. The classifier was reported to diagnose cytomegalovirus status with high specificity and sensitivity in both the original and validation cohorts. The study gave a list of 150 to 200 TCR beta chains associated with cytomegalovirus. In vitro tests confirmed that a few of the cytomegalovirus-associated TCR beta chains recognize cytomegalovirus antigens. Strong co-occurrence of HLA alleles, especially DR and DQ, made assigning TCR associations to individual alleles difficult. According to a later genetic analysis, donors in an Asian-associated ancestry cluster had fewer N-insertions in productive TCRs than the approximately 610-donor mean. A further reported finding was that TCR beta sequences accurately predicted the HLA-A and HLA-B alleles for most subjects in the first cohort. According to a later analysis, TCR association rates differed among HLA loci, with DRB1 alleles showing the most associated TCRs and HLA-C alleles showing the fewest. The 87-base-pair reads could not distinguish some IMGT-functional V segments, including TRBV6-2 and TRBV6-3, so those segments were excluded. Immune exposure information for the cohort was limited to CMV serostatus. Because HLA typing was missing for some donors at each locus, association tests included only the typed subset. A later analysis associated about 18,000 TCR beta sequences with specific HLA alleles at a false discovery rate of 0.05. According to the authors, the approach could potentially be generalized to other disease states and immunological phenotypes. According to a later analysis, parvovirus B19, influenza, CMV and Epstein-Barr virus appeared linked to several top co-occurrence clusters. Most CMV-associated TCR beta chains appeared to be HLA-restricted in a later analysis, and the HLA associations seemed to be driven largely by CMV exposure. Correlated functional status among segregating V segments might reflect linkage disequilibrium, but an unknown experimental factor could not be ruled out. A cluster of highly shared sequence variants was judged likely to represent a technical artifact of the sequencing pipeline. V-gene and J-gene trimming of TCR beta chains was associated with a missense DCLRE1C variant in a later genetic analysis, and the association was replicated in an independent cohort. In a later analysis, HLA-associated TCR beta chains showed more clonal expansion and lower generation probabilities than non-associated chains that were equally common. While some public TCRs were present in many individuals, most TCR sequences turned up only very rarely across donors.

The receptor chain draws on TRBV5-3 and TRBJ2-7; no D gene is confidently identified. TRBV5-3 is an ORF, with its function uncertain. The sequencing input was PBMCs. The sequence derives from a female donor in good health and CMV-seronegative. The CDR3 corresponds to CARSFSSYEQYF. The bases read TGTGCCAGAAGCTTCAGCTCCTACGAGCAGTACTTC.